This T cell receptor beta chain was identified during a study of T cell responses to AZD1222 COVID-19 vaccine. About the study: Samples with a second dose at about 4 or about 12 weeks were pooled together.

The CDR3 extends over 14 amino acids. Germline CDR1 and CDR2: SNHLY and FYNNEI. Unmatched junction bases numbered 8, after V lost 7 bases and J lost 2 bases. The repertoire was sequenced with immunoSEQ multiplex PCR; TCRdb's copy has only in-frame clones and lacks some. Among about 200,000 clones, 85% to 95% were seen once, and the ten largest hold 1% to 1.5%. The sample consisted of peripheral blood, taken on day 0 of AZD1222 vaccination. The J gene is TRBJ2-7, the V gene TRBV2; 7 bases are shared with TRBD1. The clonotype originates from an adult in good health. This CDR3 reads CASTRQGPTYEQYF. DNA for the CDR3: TGTGCCAGCACTAGACAGGGACCCACCTACGAGCAGTACTTC.